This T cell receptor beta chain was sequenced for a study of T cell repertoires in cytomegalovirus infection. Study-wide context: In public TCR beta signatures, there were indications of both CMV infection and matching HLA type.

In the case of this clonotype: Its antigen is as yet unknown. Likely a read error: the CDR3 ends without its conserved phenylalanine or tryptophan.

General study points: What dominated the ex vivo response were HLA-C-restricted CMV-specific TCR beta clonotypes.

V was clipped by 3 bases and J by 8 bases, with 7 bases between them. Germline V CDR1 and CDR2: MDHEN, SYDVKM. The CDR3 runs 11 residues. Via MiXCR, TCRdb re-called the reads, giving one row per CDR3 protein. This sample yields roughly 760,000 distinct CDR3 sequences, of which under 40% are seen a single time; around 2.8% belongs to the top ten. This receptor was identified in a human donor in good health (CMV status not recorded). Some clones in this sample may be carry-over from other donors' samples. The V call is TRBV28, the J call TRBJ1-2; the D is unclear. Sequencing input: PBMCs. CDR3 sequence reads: CASSLGMGYTL. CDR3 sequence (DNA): TGTGCCAGCAGTTTGGGTATGGGCTACACCTTA.